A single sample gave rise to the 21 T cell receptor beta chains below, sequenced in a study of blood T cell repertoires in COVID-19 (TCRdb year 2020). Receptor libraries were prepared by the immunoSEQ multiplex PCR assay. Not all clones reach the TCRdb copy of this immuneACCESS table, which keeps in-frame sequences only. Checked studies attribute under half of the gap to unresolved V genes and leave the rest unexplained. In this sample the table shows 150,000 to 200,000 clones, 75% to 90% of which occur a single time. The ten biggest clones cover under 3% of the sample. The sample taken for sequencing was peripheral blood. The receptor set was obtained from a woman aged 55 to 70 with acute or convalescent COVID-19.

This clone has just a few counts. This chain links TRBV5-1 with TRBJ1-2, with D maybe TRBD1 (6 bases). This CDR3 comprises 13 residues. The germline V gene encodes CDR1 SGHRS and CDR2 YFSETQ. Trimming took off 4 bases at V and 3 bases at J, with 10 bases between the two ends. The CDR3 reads CASSRDIYYGYTF. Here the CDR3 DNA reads TGCGCCAGCAGCCGGGACATATACTATGGCTACACCTTC.

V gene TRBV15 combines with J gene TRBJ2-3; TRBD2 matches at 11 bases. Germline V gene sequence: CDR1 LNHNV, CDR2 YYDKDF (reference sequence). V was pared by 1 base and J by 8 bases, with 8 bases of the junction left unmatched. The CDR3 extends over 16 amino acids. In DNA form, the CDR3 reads TGTGCCACCAGCAGAGGGATTAGCGGGGGGGAGGCTACGCAGTATTTT. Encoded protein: CATSRGISGGEATQYF. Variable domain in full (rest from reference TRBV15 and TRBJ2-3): DAMVIQNPRYQVTQFGKPVTLSCSQTLNHNVMYWYQQKSSQAPKLLFHYYDKDFNNEADTPDNFQSRRPNTSFCFLDIRSPGLGDTAMYLCATSRGISGGEATQYFGPGTRLTVL.

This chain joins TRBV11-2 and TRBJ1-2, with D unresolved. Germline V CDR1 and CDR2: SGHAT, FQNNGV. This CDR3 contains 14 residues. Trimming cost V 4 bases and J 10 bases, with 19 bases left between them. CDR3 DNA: TGTGCCAGCAGCTCACTACGGAGGATACTGGACTACACCTTC. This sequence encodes CASSSLRRILDYTF.

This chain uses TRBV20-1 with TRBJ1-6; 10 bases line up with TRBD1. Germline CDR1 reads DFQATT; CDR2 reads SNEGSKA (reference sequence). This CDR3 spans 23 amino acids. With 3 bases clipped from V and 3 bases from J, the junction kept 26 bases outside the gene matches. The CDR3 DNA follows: TGCAGTGCTAGTCCCCCGCTTGGGGCGAGCGGGGGACAGGGGAATAGCTATAATTCACCCCTCCACTTT. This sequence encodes CSASPPLGASGGQGNSYNSPLHF.

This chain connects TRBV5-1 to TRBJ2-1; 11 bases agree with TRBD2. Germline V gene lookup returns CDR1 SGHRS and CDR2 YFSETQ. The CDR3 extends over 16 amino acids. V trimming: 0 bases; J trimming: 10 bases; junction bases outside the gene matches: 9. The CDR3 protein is CASSLGASGGSHEQFF. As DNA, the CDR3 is TGCGCCAGCAGCTTGGGAGCTAGCGGGGGGTCACACGAGCAGTTCTTC. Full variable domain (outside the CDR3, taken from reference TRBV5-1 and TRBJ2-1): KAGVTQTPRYLIKTRGQQVTLSCSPISGHRSVSWYQQTPGQGLQFLFEYFSETQRNKGNFPGRFSGRQFSNSRSEMNVSTLELGDSALYLCASSLGASGGSHEQFFGPGTRLTVL.

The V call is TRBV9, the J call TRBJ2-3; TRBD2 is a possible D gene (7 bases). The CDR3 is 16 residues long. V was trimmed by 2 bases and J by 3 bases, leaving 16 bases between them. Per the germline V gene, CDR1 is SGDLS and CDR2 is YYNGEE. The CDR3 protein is CASSVTGGGSTDTQYF. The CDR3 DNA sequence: TGTGCCAGCAGCGTCACGGGGGGCGGGTCGACAGATACGCAGTATTTT. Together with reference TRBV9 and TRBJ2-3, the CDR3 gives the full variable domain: DSGVTQTPKHLITATGQRVTLRCSPRSGDLSVYWYQQSLDQGLQFLIQYYNGEERAKGNILERFSAQQFPDLHSELNLSSLELGDSALYFCASSVTGGGSTDTQYFGPGTRLTVL.

In nucleotides, the CDR3 is TGTGCCAGCAGCTTATCCCGGGACAGGGCTGGGGAAAAACTGTTTTTT. It yields the protein CASSLSRDRAGEKLFF. The rearrangement uses TRBV7-9 and TRBJ1-4, with TRBD1 identical over 9 bases. V was clipped by 2 bases and J by 8 bases; unmatched bases: 9. Germline V gives CDR1 SEHNR, CDR2 FQNEAQ (reference sequence). The CDR3 sequence is 16 residues long.

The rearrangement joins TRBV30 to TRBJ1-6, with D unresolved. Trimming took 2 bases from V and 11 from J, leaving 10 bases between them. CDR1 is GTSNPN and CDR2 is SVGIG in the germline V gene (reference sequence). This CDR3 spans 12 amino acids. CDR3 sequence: CAWSTGFTPLHF. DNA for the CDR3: TGTGCCTGGAGTACCGGGTTTACACCCCTCCACTTT.

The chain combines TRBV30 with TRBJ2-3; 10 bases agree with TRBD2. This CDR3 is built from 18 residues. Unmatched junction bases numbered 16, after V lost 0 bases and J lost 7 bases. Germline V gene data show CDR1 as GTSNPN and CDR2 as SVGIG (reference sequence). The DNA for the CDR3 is TGTGCCTGGAGTGTATCACCACTCGAGCGGGGGGGCCGAAATACGCAGTATTTT. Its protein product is CAWSVSPLERGGRNTQYF.

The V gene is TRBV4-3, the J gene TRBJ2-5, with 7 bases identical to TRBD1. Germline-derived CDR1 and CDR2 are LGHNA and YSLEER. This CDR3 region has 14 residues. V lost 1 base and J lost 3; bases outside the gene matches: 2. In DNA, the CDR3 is TGCGCCAGCAGCCAAGCCGGGACAGAAGAGACCCAGTACTTC. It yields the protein CASSQAGTEETQYF.

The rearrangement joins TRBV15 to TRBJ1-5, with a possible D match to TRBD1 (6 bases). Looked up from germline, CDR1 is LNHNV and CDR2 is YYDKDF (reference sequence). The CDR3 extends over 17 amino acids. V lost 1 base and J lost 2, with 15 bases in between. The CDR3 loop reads CATSRVKGRGGNQPQHF. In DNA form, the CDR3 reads TGTGCCACCAGCAGAGTAAAGGGCAGGGGCGGCAATCAGCCCCAGCATTTT.

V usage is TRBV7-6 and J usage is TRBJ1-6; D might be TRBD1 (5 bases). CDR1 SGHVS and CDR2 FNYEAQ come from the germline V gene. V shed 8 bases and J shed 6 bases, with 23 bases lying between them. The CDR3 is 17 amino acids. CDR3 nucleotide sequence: TGTGCCAGCTCCCGGGGATCCTTGGGGGGGATTAATTCACCCCTCCACTTT. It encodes CASSRGSLGGINSPLHF.

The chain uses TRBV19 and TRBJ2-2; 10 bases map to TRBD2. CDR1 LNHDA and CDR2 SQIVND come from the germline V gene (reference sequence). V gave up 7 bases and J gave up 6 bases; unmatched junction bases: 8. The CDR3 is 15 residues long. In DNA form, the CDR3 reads TGTGCCAGTACCGAGGGACTAGCGCGCGCCGGGGAGCTGTTTTTT. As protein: CASTEGLARAGELFF.

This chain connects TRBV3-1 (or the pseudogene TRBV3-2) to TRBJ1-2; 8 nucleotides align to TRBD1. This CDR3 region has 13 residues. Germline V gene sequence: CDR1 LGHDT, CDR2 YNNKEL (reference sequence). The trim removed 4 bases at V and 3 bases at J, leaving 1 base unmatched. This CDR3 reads CASSPTGDYGYTF. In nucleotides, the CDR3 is TGTGCCAGCAGCCCGACAGGGGACTATGGCTACACCTTC.

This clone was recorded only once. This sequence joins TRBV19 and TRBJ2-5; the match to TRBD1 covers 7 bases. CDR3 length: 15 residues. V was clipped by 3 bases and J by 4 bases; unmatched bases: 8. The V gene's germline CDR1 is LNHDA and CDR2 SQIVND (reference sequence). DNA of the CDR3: TGTGCCAGTAGTATTGGAACAGGGGCCCCAGAGACCCAGTACTTC. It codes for CASSIGTGAPETQYF.

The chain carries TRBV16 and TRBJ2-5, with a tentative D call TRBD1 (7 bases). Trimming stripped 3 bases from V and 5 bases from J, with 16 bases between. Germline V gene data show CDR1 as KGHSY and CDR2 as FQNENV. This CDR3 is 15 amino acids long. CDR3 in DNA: TGTGCCAGCAGCCATCGCTCGACAGGGAGGGAGACCCAGTACTTC. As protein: CASSHRSTGRETQYF. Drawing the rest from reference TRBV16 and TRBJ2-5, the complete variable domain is GEEVAQTPKHLVRGEGQKAKLYCAPIKGHSYVFWYQQVLKNEFKFLISFQNENVFDETGMPKERFSAKCLPNSPCSLEIQATKLEDSAVYFCASSHRSTGRETQYFGPGTRLLVL.

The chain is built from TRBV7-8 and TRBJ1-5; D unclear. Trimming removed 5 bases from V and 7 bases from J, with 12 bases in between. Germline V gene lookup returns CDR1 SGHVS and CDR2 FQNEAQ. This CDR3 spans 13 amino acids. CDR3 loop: CASSPLRLQPQHF. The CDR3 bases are TGTGCCAGCAGCCCGCTTAGATTACAGCCCCAGCATTTT. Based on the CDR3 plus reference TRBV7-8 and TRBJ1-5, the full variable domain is GAGVSQSPRYKVAKRGQDVALRCDPISGHVSLFWYQQALGQGPEFLTYFQNEAQLDKSGLPSDRFFAERPEGSVSTLKIQRTQQEDSAVYLCASSPLRLQPQHFGDGTRLSIL.

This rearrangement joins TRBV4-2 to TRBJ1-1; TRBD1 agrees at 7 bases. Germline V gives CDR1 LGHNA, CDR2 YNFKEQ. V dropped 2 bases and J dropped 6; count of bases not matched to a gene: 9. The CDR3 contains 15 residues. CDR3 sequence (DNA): TGTGCCAGCAGCCAAAGAACAGGGGTTGACGCTGAAGCTTTCTTT. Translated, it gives CASSQRTGVDAEAFF.

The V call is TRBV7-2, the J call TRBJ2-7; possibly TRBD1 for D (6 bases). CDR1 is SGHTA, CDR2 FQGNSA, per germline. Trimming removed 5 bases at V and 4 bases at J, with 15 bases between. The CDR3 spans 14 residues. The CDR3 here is CASSLSQGVYEQYF. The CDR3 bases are TGTGCCAGCAGCCTATCACAGGGTGTATACGAGCAGTACTTC. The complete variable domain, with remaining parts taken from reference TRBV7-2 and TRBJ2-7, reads GAGVSQSPSNKVTEKGKDVELRCDPISGHTALYWYRQSLGQGLEFLIYFQGNSAPDKSGLPSDRFSAERTGGSVSTLTIQRTQQEDSAVYLCASSLSQGVYEQYFGPGTRLTVT.

The CDR3 coding sequence is TGTGCCAGTAGCAGACAGGGGAGGAACACTGAAGCTTTCTTT. As protein: CASSRQGRNTEAFF. The V call is TRBV19, the J call TRBJ1-1, with 8 positions matching TRBD1. The V segment lost 6 bases and the J segment 1 base; nucleotides outside the gene matches: 4. This CDR3 has 14 residues. CDR1 is LNHDA, CDR2 SQIVND, per germline (reference sequence).

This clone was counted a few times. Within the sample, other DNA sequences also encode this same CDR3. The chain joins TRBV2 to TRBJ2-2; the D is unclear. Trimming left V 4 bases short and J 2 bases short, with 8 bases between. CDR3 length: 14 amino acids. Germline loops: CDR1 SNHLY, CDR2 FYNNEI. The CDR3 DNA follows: TGTGCCAGCAGTGGAGGCAGCAACACCGGGGAGCTGTTTTTT. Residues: CASSGGSNTGELFF.